This T cell receptor beta chain comes out of a study of T cell responses to AZD1222 COVID-19 vaccine. Overall study results and limits: Across the whole spike, CD4 TCRs peaked at regions 160-218 and 743-854. Clonal diversity was possibly underestimated, and the donors were mostly white British, with more females.

Notes on this clone: Its target is not known.

This CDR3 is 13 amino acids long. Sequencing was performed with immunoSEQ multiplex PCR; in TCRdb, only in-frame clones are kept and a portion is missing. Here the sample spans about 110,000 clones, roughly 91% being singletons. Sequenced material: peripheral blood, taken on day 0 of AZD1222 vaccination. This rearrangement joins TRBV1 to TRBJ2-7; the table's D call, TRBD1, was not checked against the DNA. TRBV1 is a recognized pseudogene. The receptor was derived from an adult in good health. The CDR3 nucleotides are TGCACCAGCAGCCATACAGGGGGCGACGAGCAGTACTTC. Amino acid sequence: CTSSHTGGDEQYF.